Below, one T cell receptor (beta chain) is given with its context. The sample belongs to a study of molecular identifiers for immune sequencing clone quantification. Source material for naive CD8 libraries was roughly 19,000 to 1,000,000 sorted cells, with 10%, 30% or 50% RNA. Naive CD8 T cells were picked out by sorting for CD8+CD4-CCR7+CD45RA+. TCRdb recomputed calls from the PCR reads with MiXCR, one row per CDR3 protein. The sample consists of a few hundred thousand distinct CDR3 sequences, 24% of them appearing once. The CDR3 has 16 residues. V was cut by 3 bases and J by 4 bases, with 16 bases left in between. The germline V gene encodes CDR1 LNHNV and CDR2 YYDKDF (reference sequence).

This TCR derives from a human donor in good health. Some libraries in this study had Jurkat cell RNA spiked in. The material sequenced was naive CD8+ T cells from blood, with Jurkat cell RNA spiked in. As for subset: FACS-sorted CD8+CD4-CCR7+CD45RA+ naive T cells. The chain has TRBV15 and TRBJ2-1; weak D call: TRBD1 (6 bases). CDR3 sequence: CATSRVGAARYNEQFF. The DNA for the CDR3 is TGTGCCACCAGCAGGGTGGGGGCGGCAAGATACAATGAGCAGTTCTTC.